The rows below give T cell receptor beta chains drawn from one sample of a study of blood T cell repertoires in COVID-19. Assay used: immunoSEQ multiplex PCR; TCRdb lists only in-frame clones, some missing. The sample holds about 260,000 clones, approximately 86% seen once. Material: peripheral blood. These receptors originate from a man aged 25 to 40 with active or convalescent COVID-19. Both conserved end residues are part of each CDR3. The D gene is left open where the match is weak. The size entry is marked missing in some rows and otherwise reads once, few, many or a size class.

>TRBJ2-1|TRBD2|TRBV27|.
TGTGCCAGCAGTGCAGTAGCGGGGAGCTCCTACAATGAGCAGTTCTTC
CASSAVAGSSYNEQFF
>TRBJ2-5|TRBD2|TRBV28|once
TGTGCCAGCAGTTCGGGACTAGCGGGGAGGCAAGAGACCCAGTACTTC
CASSSGLAGRQETQYF
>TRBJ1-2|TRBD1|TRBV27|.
TGTGCCAGCAGTTCTTCCAGGGGGGACGGCTACACCTTC
CASSSSRGDGYTF
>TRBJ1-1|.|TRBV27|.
TGTGCCAGCAGTTCCCCCCTCAGCGCTGAAGCTTTCTTT
CASSSPLSAEAFF
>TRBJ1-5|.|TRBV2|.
TGTGCCAGCAGTGGACAGGATAGCAATCAGCCCCAGCATTTT
CASSGQDSNQPQHF
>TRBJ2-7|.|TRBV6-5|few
TGTGCCAGCATCCGGCGGGGCTCCTACGAGCAGTACTTC
CASIRRGSYEQYF
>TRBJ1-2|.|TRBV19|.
TGTGCCAGTAGTATAGGCGGGAAAGGCTACACCTTC
CASSIGGKGYTF
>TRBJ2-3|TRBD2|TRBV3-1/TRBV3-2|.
TGTGCCAGCAGCCAAGATCTTTGGGGACTAGCGGGGATGTATTTT
CASSQDLWGLAGMYF
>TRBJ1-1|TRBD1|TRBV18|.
TGTGCCAGCTCAGACACCGGGACAGGTCTACCCCTCCCCTTGAACACTGAAGCTTTCTTT
CASSDTGTGLPLPLNTEAFF
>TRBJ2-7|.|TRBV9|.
TGTGCCAGCAGCGTAGCGGGGGATACCTACGAGCAGTACTTC
CASSVAGDTYEQYF
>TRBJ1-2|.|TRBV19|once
TGTGCCAGCCTCCGACGGGGAGTTGGCTATGGCTACACCTTC
CASLRRGVGYGYTF
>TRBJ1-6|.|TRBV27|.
TGTGCCAGCAGACGGGGTAGTATATCACCCCTCCACTTT
CASRRGSISPLHF
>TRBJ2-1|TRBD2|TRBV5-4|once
TGTGCCAGCAGCTTGGCCGGGACAGGACTAGCGGGGGAGCAGTTCTTC
CASSLAGTGLAGEQFF
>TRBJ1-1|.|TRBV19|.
TGTGCCAGTAGTATTTTTGTGGACAGCACTGAAGCTTTCTTT
CASSIFVDSTEAFF
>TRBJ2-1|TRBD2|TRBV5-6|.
TGTGCCAGCAGGTTGAGCGGGGGGGCCTACAATGAGCAGTTCTTC
CASRLSGGAYNEQFF
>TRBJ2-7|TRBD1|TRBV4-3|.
TGCGCCAGCAGCCAATCCAAGGACAGGGGCGGGGAGCAGTACTTC
CASSQSKDRGGEQYF
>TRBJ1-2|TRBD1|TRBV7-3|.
TGTGCCAGCAGCGAAGGGACAGGGGATGGCTACACCTTC
CASSEGTGDGYTF